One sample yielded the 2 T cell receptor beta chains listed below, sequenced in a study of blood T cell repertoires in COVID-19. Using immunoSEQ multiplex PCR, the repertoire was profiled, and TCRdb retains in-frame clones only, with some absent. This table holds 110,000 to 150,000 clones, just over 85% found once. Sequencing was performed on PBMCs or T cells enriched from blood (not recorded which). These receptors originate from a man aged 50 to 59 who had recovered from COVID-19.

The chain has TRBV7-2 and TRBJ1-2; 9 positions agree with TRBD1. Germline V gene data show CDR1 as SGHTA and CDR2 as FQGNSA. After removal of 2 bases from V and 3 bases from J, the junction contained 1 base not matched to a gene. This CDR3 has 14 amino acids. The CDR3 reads CASSLRTGDYGYTF. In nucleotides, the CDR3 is TGTGCCAGCAGCTTAAGGACAGGGGACTATGGCTACACCTTC.

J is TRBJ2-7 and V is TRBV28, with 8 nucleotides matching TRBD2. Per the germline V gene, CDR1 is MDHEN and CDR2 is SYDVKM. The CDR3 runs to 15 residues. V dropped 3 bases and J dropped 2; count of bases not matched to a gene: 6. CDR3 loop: CASSFTGTSTYEQYF. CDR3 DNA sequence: TGTGCCAGCAGTTTTACAGGGACTAGTACCTACGAGCAGTACTTC.